A single sample is the source of the 17 T cell receptor beta chains below, sequenced in a study of T cell repertoires in ileal Crohn's disease. Profiling relied on immunoSEQ multiplex PCR, and the TCRdb table lists in-frame clones only, not all of them. The sample lists 3,000 to 3,500 clones; roughly three quarters were seen once. Lamina propria lymphocytes from surgical specimens were isolated on a density gradient before sorting. The sample comprised CD4+ T cells sorted from the ileum. The receptors were gathered from an adult with Crohn's disease.

This clone has a handful of counts. The J gene is TRBJ1-1, the V gene TRBV28; D ambiguous. V lost 6 bases to trimming and J lost 3 bases, with 11 bases between them. The CDR3 runs to 13 residues. Germline assignment: CDR1 MDHEN and CDR2 SYDVKM. CDR3 DNA sequence: TGTGCCAGCAGACAGAGTAGGCACACTGAAGCTTTCTTT. Residues: CASRQSRHTEAFF. Together with reference TRBV28 and TRBJ1-1, the CDR3 gives the full variable domain: DVKVTQSSRYLVKRTGEKVFLECVQDMDHENMFWYRQDPGLGLRLIYFSYDVKMKEKGDIPEGYSVSREKKERFSLILESASTNQTSMYLCASRQSRHTEAFFGQGTRLTVV.

J is TRBJ1-6 and V is TRBV2; 7 bases are shared with TRBD1. Looked up from germline, CDR1 is SNHLY and CDR2 is FYNNEI. The CDR3 spans 15 residues. Trimming removed 2 bases from V and 6 bases from J; junction bases left unmatched: 4. The CDR3 region is CASSERGQSNSPLHF. As DNA, the CDR3 is TGTGCCAGCAGTGAAAGGGGACAGTCTAATTCACCCCTCCACTTT.

V is TRBV6-5 and J is TRBJ1-1; 8 bases are shared with TRBD1. CDR1 MNHEY and CDR2 SVGAGI come from the germline V gene. This CDR3 comprises 14 residues. V shed 2 bases, J shed 7 bases, and the junction held 6 bases outside the gene matches. The CDR3 sequence is CASSYTLGQGEAFF. The CDR3 DNA sequence: TGTGCCAGCAGTTACACCCTCGGACAGGGTGAAGCTTTCTTT.

The chain couples TRBV7-3 to TRBJ2-1; D remains ambiguous. The CDR3 spans 13 residues. Trimming cost V 3 bases and J 5 bases, with 8 bases left between them. Looked up from germline, CDR1 is SGHTA and CDR2 is FQGTGA. This chain's CDR3 is CASSFGLDNEQFF. CDR3 bases: TGTGCCAGCAGCTTCGGTTTGGACAATGAGCAGTTCTTC. The complete variable domain, with remaining parts taken from reference TRBV7-3 and TRBJ2-1, reads GAGVSQTPSNKVTEKGKYVELRCDPISGHTALYWYRQSLGQGPEFLIYFQGTGAADDSGLPNDRFFAVRPEGSVSTLKIQRTERGDSAVYLCASSFGLDNEQFFGPGTRLTVL.

The chain joins TRBV5-1 to TRBJ2-1; 13 nucleotides match TRBD2. V dropped 0 bases and J dropped 10; count of bases not matched to a gene: 1. CDR3 size: 14 residues. CDR1 and CDR2 (germline): SGHRS, YFSETQ. CDR3 nucleotides: TGCGCCAGCAGCTTGGAACTAGCGGGGGGGGAGCAGTTCTTC. Translated, it gives CASSLELAGGEQFF.

The V gene is TRBV19, the J gene TRBJ2-5; tentatively, D is TRBD1 (5 bases). Germline CDR1 and CDR2: LNHDA and SQIVND (reference sequence). Deletions cut 6 bases from V and 1 base from J, with 9 bases between. The CDR3 runs to 13 residues. This CDR3 is CASSGRAQETQYF. In DNA, the CDR3 is TGTGCCAGTAGCGGCAGGGCCCAAGAGACCCAGTACTTC.

This sequence joins TRBV21-1 and TRBJ2-7; the table assigns TRBD1, which was not confirmed against the DNA. TRBV21-1 constitutes a pseudogene. This CDR3 region has 15 residues. DNA of the CDR3: TGTGCCAGCAGCAAAGGGACAGTCTTACCCTACGAGCAGTACTTC. Its translation is CASSKGTVLPYEQYF.

J is TRBJ2-7 and V is TRBV7-8; D might be TRBD1 (6 bases). The CDR3 contains 14 residues. Trimming took off 0 bases at V and 3 bases at J, with 9 bases between the two ends. Looked up from germline, CDR1 is SGHVS and CDR2 is FQNEAQ. The CDR3 reads CASSLAETGYEQYF. The CDR3 DNA sequence: TGTGCCAGCAGCTTAGCGGAGACAGGCTACGAGCAGTACTTC.

This chain's CDR3 is CASSLTGVGNQPQHF. As DNA, the CDR3 is TGCGCCAGCAGCCTTACAGGAGTAGGCAATCAGCCCCAGCATTTT. The chain couples TRBV10-2 to TRBJ1-5; perhaps TRBD1 as D (5 bases). CDR3 length: 15 amino acids. V lost 6 bases and J lost 2, with 14 bases in between. Germline V gene sequence: CDR1 WSHSY, CDR2 SAAADI.

CDR3 nucleotides: TGCAGCGTTGATCCACGGACTACCAGCACAGATACGCAGTATTTT. Translating gives CSVDPRTTSTDTQYF. The rearrangement links TRBV29-1 to TRBJ2-3; D is possibly TRBD2 (6 bases). Looked up from germline, CDR1 is SQVTM and CDR2 is ANQGSEA. The ends were cut back, 3 bases at V and 0 bases at J, with 13 bases in the middle. The CDR3 loop spans 15 amino acids.

The chain has TRBV6-5 and TRBJ1-2, with 8 positions matching TRBD1. The CDR3 has 13 amino acids. Germline V gene sequence: CDR1 MNHEY, CDR2 SVGAGI. V shed 5 bases and J 5 bases; nucleotides not matched to a gene: 4. The CDR3 region is CASSKTGEYGYTF. In DNA, the CDR3 is TGTGCCAGCAGTAAGACAGGGGAATATGGCTACACCTTC.

This chain links TRBV11-2 with TRBJ1-4; 9 bases line up with TRBD1. The CDR3 spans 16 residues. The V gene end was trimmed by 4 bases and the J gene end by 8 bases; junction bases not matched to a gene: 11. Germline V gives CDR1 SGHAT, CDR2 FQNNGV. In DNA, the CDR3 is TGTGCCAGCAGCTCCCCGGTGGGACAGGGAGAGGAAAAACTGTTTTTT. This sequence encodes CASSSPVGQGEEKLFF.

The genes are TRBV6-1 and TRBJ1-1; the match to TRBD1 covers 7 bases. The CDR3 contains 12 residues. Germline CDR1 is MNHNS and CDR2 is SASEGT. With V trimmed by 6 bases and J by 7 bases, 5 bases remained unmatched. CDR3 nucleotide sequence: TGTGCCAGCAGCCTCGGACAGGTTGAAGCTTTCTTT. Translation gives CASSLGQVEAFF.

This chain uses TRBV4-2 with TRBJ1-4, with TRBD1 as a possible D gene (6 bases). Germline assignment: CDR1 LGHNA and CDR2 YNFKEQ. Trimming took 0 bases from V and 8 from J, leaving 16 bases between them. CDR3 length equals 16 residues. The CDR3 reads CASSQDTARGGEKLFF. The CDR3 coding sequence is TGTGCCAGCAGCCAAGATACGGCCAGGGGTGGGGAAAAACTGTTTTTT.

J is TRBJ2-2 and V is TRBV10-2, with D perhaps matching TRBD2 (7 bases). The V end was cut by 8 bases, the J end by 3 bases, with 22 bases between. The V gene's germline CDR1 is WSHSY and CDR2 SAAADI. The CDR3 runs to 17 residues. CDR3 bases: TGCGCCAGCCAAGGGAGGGTGAGACAGGATCACACCGGGGAGCTGTTTTTT. Translation: CASQGRVRQDHTGELFF.

This rearrangement joins TRBV2 to TRBJ1-2; D is possibly TRBD1 (6 bases). The CDR3 has 14 residues. The germline V gene encodes CDR1 SNHLY and CDR2 FYNNEI. Trimming shortened V by 2 bases and J by 8 bases, and 15 bases separated the two germline ends. The CDR3, as DNA: TGTGCCAGCAGTGAACAGGGGATGGATGGAGGCTACACCTTC. Protein: CASSEQGMDGGYTF.

The genes are TRBV7-8 and TRBJ1-2; D not certain. V was cut by 1 base and J by 4 bases, with 7 bases left in between. This CDR3 is built from 13 residues. In germline, CDR1 is SGHVS, CDR2 FQNEAQ. The CDR3 region is CASSLDTTYGYTF. CDR3 bases: TGTGCCAGCAGCTTAGATACTACCTATGGCTACACCTTC.